This TCR beta chain was captured in a study of cytomegalovirus exposure and HLA in healthy donors. Findings and caveats of the study: Later on, a genetic analysis was performed. It linked a missense variant in DCLRE1C with V- and J-gene trimming of TCR beta. Among TCR beta chains, those listed as cytomegalovirus-associated numbered approximately 150. Clonal expansion, a later analysis showed, was greater in HLA-associated TCR beta chains than in equally common others.

The V and J ends lost 3 bases and 4 bases respectively, with 13 bases between them. Germline V lookup: CDR1 LNHDA, CDR2 SQIVND (reference sequence). The CDR3 covers 15 residues. Primers included in the PCR were 60 Vbeta and 13 Jbeta primers. Repertoires were generated with immunoSEQ multiplex PCR, while TCRdb's copy carries only in-frame clones and drops some. The sample records around 160,000 clones, around 75% being singletons. With regard to this clone: The antigen is unknown.

This clonotype was obtained from a man between 18 and 35 years old in good health and CMV-seropositive. This chain uses TRBV19 with TRBJ1-3; no firm D call. The sequenced sample was PBMCs. DNA for the CDR3: TGTGCCAGTAGTATCTACACAGAAGACGGAAACACCATATATTTT. This codes for CASSIYTEDGNTIYF.